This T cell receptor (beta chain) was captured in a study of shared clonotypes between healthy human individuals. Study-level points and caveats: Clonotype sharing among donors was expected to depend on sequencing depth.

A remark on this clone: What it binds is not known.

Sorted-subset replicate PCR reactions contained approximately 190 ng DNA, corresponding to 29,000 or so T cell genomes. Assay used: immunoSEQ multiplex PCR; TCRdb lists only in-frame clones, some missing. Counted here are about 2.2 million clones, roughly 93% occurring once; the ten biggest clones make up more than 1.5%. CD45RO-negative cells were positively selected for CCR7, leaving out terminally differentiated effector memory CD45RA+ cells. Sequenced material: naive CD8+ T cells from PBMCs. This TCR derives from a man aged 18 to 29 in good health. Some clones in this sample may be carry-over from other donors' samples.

The CDR3 here is CASSEAYKESNQPQHF. In DNA form, the CDR3 reads TGTGCCAGCAGTGAAGCTTACAAGGAGAGCAATCAGCCCCAGCATTTT. The chain uses TRBV2 and TRBJ1-5; D gene unclear. V shed 0 bases and J shed 1 base, with 10 bases lying between them. Germline V gene data show CDR1 as SNHLY and CDR2 as FYNNEI. This CDR3 is built from 16 residues.